This T cell receptor (beta chain) was profiled in a study of blood T cell repertoires in COVID-19. CDR1 and CDR2 from the germline V gene are SGHTA and FQGNSA. Between the trimmed V and J ends, which lost 4 bases and 4 bases, there was a span of 5 bases. The CDR3 consists of 11 residues. Here immunoSEQ multiplex PCR was the method, and the copy in TCRdb shows in-frame clones only, minus some. The sample includes about 220,000 clones, approximately 78% seen only once; the top ten take about 5%. The TCR comes from a woman aged 70-85 years with COVID-19, enrolled during active disease. Sequencing was carried out using peripheral blood. V usage is TRBV7-2 and J usage is TRBJ2-7; D is uncertain. The CDR3 is CASSSMYEQYF. In DNA, the CDR3 is TGTGCCAGCAGCTCCATGTACGAGCAGTACTTC.